This T cell receptor beta chain was observed in a study of spatial heterogeneity in lung cancer. For the study at large: Follow-up PBMC specimens underwent sequencing when available; their median timing was roughly 24 months after resection.

This clonotype was detected only a few times. Time point specified: blood at routine non-recurrence follow-up after resection. Germline loops: CDR1 SNHLY, CDR2 FYNNEI. Between the trimmed V and J ends, which lost 0 bases and 1 base, there was a span of 10 bases. The CDR3 is 16 amino acids. TCRdb called the 5' RACE reads again in MiXCR, with one record for every CDR3 protein. The sample has 40,000 to 50,000 distinct CDR3 sequences, over 9.5% seen once. The sequence was collected from a female donor with early-stage non-small cell lung cancer. Sequences were derived from PBMCs, sampled at follow-up. This rearrangement joins TRBV2 to TRBJ1-3; D gene unclear. CDR3 nucleotide sequence: TGTGCCAGCAGTGAAGCTGGCACAGATTCTGGAAACACCATATATTTT. The encoded protein is CASSEAGTDSGNTIYF.